This record looks at one TCR beta chain sequence and its context. This clonotype was seen at least ten times. Its antigen has not been determined. The input lacks base qualities; no much larger clone sits a single base away. The CDR3 sequence holds 14 residues, the cysteine and phenylalanine included. Left in the record is the CDR3 DNA by itself, 42 bases read in frame from the first base. V sheds 7 bases and J sheds 7 bases, leaving 16 bases between their ends. CDR1 and CDR2 are drawn from the germline V gene: MDHEN, SYDVKM. Libraries of naive CD8 T cells were built from anywhere between roughly 19,000 and 1,000,000 sorted cells, with 10%, 30% or 50% of the purified RNA used. Naive CD8 T cells were FACS-sorted as CD8+CD4-CCR7+CD45RA+ on a BD FACSAria II into RLT Plus buffer. To test detection sensitivity, Jurkat RNA equal to 10 or so TCR copies was added to samples of about 20,000-1,100,000 naive CD8 T cells. Enrichment of CD8 T cells was done with RosetteSep CD8+ T Cell Enrichment Cocktail plus Ficoll-Paque, and ACK red cell lysis came afterward.

These data come from a study of molecular identifiers for immune sequencing clone quantification (dated by TCRdb to about 2018). In the study overall: For a replicate experiment, RNA from around 20,000 or 100,000 naive CD8 T cells was divided into five aliquots, of which four were sequenced. CD8 T cells were used in a methods study to benchmark molecular-identifier clustering-based TCR repertoire sequencing (MIDCIRS) and TCR RNA copy counting.

Libraries were made using PCR. The listed sequencing device is NextSeq 500. Bulk TCR libraries were made following a previously described method, with the TCR primers given in Table S5. The Qiagen AllPrep DNA/RNA kit was used to purify total RNA. Before analysis, reads from multiple sequencing runs of one library were combined. The authors' pipeline ran thus. Only reads with exact TCR constant sequence were kept, trimmed to 150 nt, and grouped by their 12-nt molecular barcodes. Reads within each barcode group were sub-clustered using a 15% Levenshtein threshold, and quality-weighted consensus sequences were constructed for each RNA molecule. Non-functional sequences were excluded, and lower-count sequences lying one edit away from another sequence were also excluded. On the basis of fitting two negative binomial distributions, barcode sub-clusters with fewer than 20% of the maximum read count were discarded. Using fastp trimming at Q25 and MiXCR clonotype assembly, TCRdb reanalyzed the public sequencing data and kept in-frame beta chains. Merged by CDR3 protein, the rows form single entries marked with the most common genes and DNA. These V and J calls originate from TCRdb's pipeline instead of the authors' own analysis. The sample contains fewer than 45,000 distinct CDR3 sequences, 24% of them found a single time. The ten largest clones capture about 0.93% of the sample.

Paper-wide results and their limitations: Spiked-in Jurkat TCR RNA equivalent to a single cell was reported to be detectable even among 850,000 to 1,000,000 naive CD8 T cells. The sizes of highly expanded clones could end up underestimated when identical TCR molecules share a barcode. The naive libraries included spiked-in Jurkat TCR RNA (about 9 copies' worth), and this Jurkat TCR RNA is not part of the donor repertoire. Modeling indicated approximately 3.2 TCR RNA copies recovered per cell, compared with about 10 by digital PCR, which implies a capture efficiency of 25% to 35%. When barcode sub-clustering was not used, chimeric consensus sequences inflated TCR diversity, with chimeras reaching as high as 47%. In CMV-specific effector cells, over 98% of molecules were held by clones above 20 RNA copies, whereas under 1% of molecules were held by such clones in naive cells.

The sample comprised naive CD8+ T cells from blood, with Jurkat cell RNA spiked in. The cell subset or site label, read with the paper, signifies: FACS-sorted CD8+CD4-CCR7+CD45RA+ naive T cells. The source of this sequence is a human donor in good health. Some libraries in this study had Jurkat cell RNA spiked in. The chain links TRBV28 with TRBJ2-2; D gene: possibly TRBD2, on 6 matching bases. The DNA is as follows: TGTGCCAGCATCCACCGCGGGGCGGGCGGGGAGCTGTTTTTT. Translated, this gives CASIHRGAGGELFF. Here the CDR3 is joined to the reference TRBV28 and TRBJ2-2 genes, and the full variable domain is: DVKVTQSSRYLVKRTGEKVFLECVQDMDHENMFWYRQDPGLGLRLIYFSYDVKMKEKGDIPEGYSVSREKKERFSLILESASTNQTSMYLCASIHRGAGGELFFGEGSRLTVL.